The 29 T cell receptor beta chains below come from one sample, sequenced in a study of cytomegalovirus exposure and HLA in healthy donors. PCR was performed using 60 Vbeta and 13 Jbeta primers. The repertoire was sequenced with immunoSEQ multiplex PCR; TCRdb's copy has only in-frame clones and lacks some. Here the sample spans around 220,000 clones, 70% to 80% being singletons. Sequenced material: PBMCs. The receptor set was obtained from a man aged 40-49 years in good health and CMV-seronegative.

This rearrangement joins TRBV7-2 to TRBJ2-7; 15 nucleotides line up with TRBD2. From germline, CDR1 is SGHTA and CDR2 FQGNSA. Germline trimming cut 4 bases from V and 4 bases from J; bases unmatched to any gene: 2. This CDR3 spans 15 amino acids. The CDR3 protein is CASSWGLAGGYEQYF. The CDR3 DNA reads TGTGCCAGCAGCTGGGGACTAGCGGGGGGTTACGAGCAGTACTTC.

This clone was picked up one time. V gene TRBV4-3 combines with J gene TRBJ1-1; D is unclear. V lost 5 bases and J 8 bases, leaving 21 bases between the germline ends. The CDR3 totals 15 residues. The germline V gene has CDR1 LGHNA and CDR2 YSLEER. DNA of the CDR3: TGCGCCAGCAGCAACGGGCCGCGGGGTTTGGCGGAAGCTTTCTTT. Protein: CASSNGPRGLAEAFF.

The chain couples TRBV9 to TRBJ2-7, with 7 nucleotides matching TRBD2. V was pared by 0 bases and J by 3 bases, with 6 bases of the junction left unmatched. Germline CDR1 reads SGDLS; CDR2 reads YYNGEE. This CDR3 has 15 residues. CDR3 in DNA: TGTGCCAGCAGCGTAGGGGCGGGAGACCACTACGAGCAGTACTTC. Translated, it gives CASSVGAGDHYEQYF. Drawing the rest from reference TRBV9 and TRBJ2-7, the complete variable domain is DSGVTQTPKHLITATGQRVTLRCSPRSGDLSVYWYQQSLDQGLQFLIQYYNGEERAKGNILERFSAQQFPDLHSELNLSSLELGDSALYFCASSVGAGDHYEQYFGPGTRLTVT.

The rearrangement joins TRBV9 to TRBJ2-1, with TRBD1 matching over 7 bases. V gave up 0 bases and J gave up 7 bases; unmatched junction bases: 7. This CDR3 region has 15 residues. Germline V gives CDR1 SGDLS, CDR2 YYNGEE. The CDR3 coding sequence is TGTGCCAGCAGCGTAGAGGGGGCGCTTATGAATGAGCAGTTCTTC. Amino acids: CASSVEGALMNEQFF.

This clone was picked up one time. CDR3 in DNA: TGTGCCAGCAGCTTATCGGGGACAGGCAAAGGGCCCTACGAGCAGTACTTC. Its protein product is CASSLSGTGKGPYEQYF. The chain joins TRBV7-9 to TRBJ2-7; 8 positions match TRBD1. Looked up from germline, CDR1 is SEHNR and CDR2 is FQNEAQ (reference sequence). V gave up 2 bases and J gave up 2 bases; unmatched junction bases: 11. The CDR3 extends over 17 amino acids.

The genes are TRBV11-3 and TRBJ1-1, with D possibly TRBD1 on 5 matching bases. CDR1 SGHNT and CDR2 YENEEA come from the germline V gene. This CDR3 is 14 amino acids long. V gave up 3 bases and J gave up 1 base, with 9 bases separating them. CDR3 bases: TGTGCCAGCAGCTTGGCCGGGGGGAACACTGAAGCTTTCTTT. Protein: CASSLAGGNTEAFF.

V and J are TRBV9 and TRBJ2-3; D might be TRBD1 (7 bases). The CDR3 is made up of 16 amino acids. Germline CDR1 is SGDLS and CDR2 is YYNGEE. Trimming removed 2 bases at V and 0 bases at J, with 13 bases between. The CDR3 DNA is TGTGCCAGCAGCGTTCGACAGGGAGGAAGCACAGATACGCAGTATTTT. Protein product: CASSVRQGGSTDTQYF. Using reference TRBV9 and TRBJ2-3 for the parts outside the CDR3, the full variable domain is DSGVTQTPKHLITATGQRVTLRCSPRSGDLSVYWYQQSLDQGLQFLIQYYNGEERAKGNILERFSAQQFPDLHSELNLSSLELGDSALYFCASSVRQGGSTDTQYFGPGTRLTVL.

This clone has a handful of counts. The genes are TRBV28 and TRBJ1-1; D call uncertain. The germline V gene has CDR1 MDHEN and CDR2 SYDVKM. The V and J ends lost 5 bases and 1 base respectively, with 8 bases between them. The CDR3 length is 13 residues. The CDR3 nucleotides read TGTGCCAGCAGTAGCGGGAGGAACACTGAAGCTTTCTTT. Translation: CASSSGRNTEAFF.

This clone was counted a few times. This chain uses TRBV29-1 with TRBJ1-1, with D perhaps matching TRBD1 (6 bases). This CDR3 comprises 12 residues. CDR1 is SQVTM and CDR2 is ANQGSEA in the germline V gene. V gave up 4 bases and J gave up 2 bases, with 8 bases separating them. The CDR3 loop reads CSVARGNTEAFF. Written as DNA, the CDR3 is TGCAGCGTTGCCAGGGGAAACACTGAAGCTTTCTTT.

The V call is TRBV7-2, the J call TRBJ1-1; 8 nucleotides match TRBD1. V dropped 5 bases and J dropped 4; count of bases not matched to a gene: 6. Germline CDR1 SGHTA, CDR2 FQGNSA. This CDR3 comprises 14 residues. Written as DNA, the CDR3 is TGTGCCAGCAGCCCAGGGGGCGGAACCACTGAAGCTTTCTTT. This sequence encodes CASSPGGGTTEAFF.

This clone has a single count. V and J are TRBV19 and TRBJ2-1, with 9 bases aligning to TRBD2. J was trimmed by 2 bases and V by 3 bases; bases with no gene match: 5. Germline V lookup: CDR1 LNHDA, CDR2 SQIVND (reference sequence). The CDR3 sequence is 16 residues long. The CDR3 DNA reads TGTGCCAGTAGTATGTTTGGCGGGAGGGCCTACAATGAGCAGTTCTTC. It encodes CASSMFGGRAYNEQFF.

This chain links TRBV4-3 with TRBJ2-5; the D gene is possibly TRBD2 (6 bases). This CDR3 contains 16 residues. Germline assignment: CDR1 LGHNA and CDR2 YSLEER. Deletions cut 4 bases from V and 1 base from J, with 16 bases between. In DNA, the CDR3 is TGCGCCAGCAGCCGTAGCGGAGGGCGCTTCCAAGAGACCCAGTACTTC. Amino acids: CASSRSGGRFQETQYF.

This rearrangement joins TRBV29-1 to TRBJ2-5; D gene uncertain. The end of the DNA aligns better with TRBJ2-7, so the J call may be wrong. Germline CDR1 reads SQVTM; CDR2 reads ANQGSEA. The CDR3 covers 12 residues. CDR3: CSVAGIAYEQYF. CDR3 nucleotides: TGCAGCGTTGCCGGTATTGCCTACGAGCAGTACTTC.

The chain joins TRBV7-9 to TRBJ1-4; D is uncertain. This CDR3 region has 15 residues. CDR1 and CDR2 from the germline V gene are SEHNR and FQNEAQ (reference sequence). Trimming pared 1 base from V and 3 bases from J, leaving 9 bases between. CDR3: CASSLDLGANEKLFF. The CDR3 DNA is TGTGCCAGCAGCTTAGACCTCGGGGCTAATGAAAAACTGTTTTTT.

The chain uses TRBV28 and TRBJ2-3, with TRBD2 matching 8 bases. Trimming removed 2 bases from V and 1 base from J; junction bases left unmatched: 8. The V gene's germline CDR1 is MDHEN and CDR2 SYDVKM. This CDR3 contains 17 residues. Here the CDR3 reads CASSLEVAGSRTDTQYF. The CDR3 DNA sequence: TGTGCCAGCAGTTTAGAGGTAGCGGGGTCCCGCACAGATACGCAGTATTTT.

A single count supports this clone. The V call is TRBV7-3, the J call TRBJ2-3, with D possibly being TRBD1 (7 bases). CDR3 length equals 13 residues. The germline CDR1 and CDR2 sequences are SGHTA and FQGTGA. V was shortened by 6 bases and J by 6 bases, with 13 bases between the two germline ends. The CDR3 spells CASSPGGSDTQYF. CDR3 sequence (DNA): TGTGCCAGCAGTCCAGGGGGGTCGGATACGCAGTATTTT.

This clone was observed a handful of times. The V call is TRBV27, the J call TRBJ2-7, with TRBD2 as a possible D gene (6 bases). CDR3 length: 15 residues. The germline gives CDR1 MNHEY, CDR2 SMNVEV (reference sequence). Trimming took off 5 bases at V and 0 bases at J, with 14 bases between the two ends. The DNA of the CDR3 is TGTGCCAGCAGTGGAGGGGCAACCAGCTCCTACGAGCAGTACTTC. Protein: CASSGGATSSYEQYF.

The V and J genes are TRBV5-3 and TRBJ1-5; 7 bases align to TRBD1. TRBV5-3 is known as an ORF, though its function is uncertain. CDR3 length: 22 residues. The junction had 21 bases not matched to a gene; V was cut back by 0 bases and J by 0 bases. CDR3 amino acids: CARSLESRDSGRGRYSNQPQHF. CDR3 in DNA: TGTGCCAGAAGCTTGGAGTCCCGGGACAGTGGGCGAGGCCGTTATAGCAATCAGCCCCAGCATTTT.

The rearrangement joins TRBV6-1 to TRBJ1-1, with a tentative D call TRBD1 (6 bases). Trimming shortened V by 0 bases and J by 1 base, and 12 bases separated the two germline ends. The germline V gene encodes CDR1 MNHNS and CDR2 SASEGT. This CDR3 has 16 amino acids. CDR3 DNA: TGTGCCAGCAGTGAAGCTATGGGGGCAGGGAACACTGAAGCTTTCTTT. Translating gives CASSEAMGAGNTEAFF.

The genes are TRBV5-6 and TRBJ2-1, with D perhaps matching TRBD1 (6 bases). V was clipped by 0 bases and J by 14 bases, with 12 bases between them. Germline CDR1 SGHDT, CDR2 YYEEEE. This CDR3 is 12 amino acids long. The DNA of the CDR3 is TGTGCCAGCAGCTTGGCGAGGGCAGGGGAGTTCTTC. Residues: CASSLARAGEFF.

This clone was recorded only once. The rearrangement links TRBV28 to TRBJ1-3; perhaps TRBD1 as D (5 bases). The germline V gene has CDR1 MDHEN and CDR2 SYDVKM. V was pared by 3 bases and J by 0 bases, with 9 bases between. The CDR3 extends over 15 amino acids. The CDR3 region has the DNA TGTGCCAGCAGTTTGGGGGGTAACTCTGGAAACACCATATATTTT. It yields the protein CASSLGGNSGNTIYF.

This chain connects TRBV7-2 to TRBJ1-2; TRBD1 is a possible D gene (6 bases). V lost 1 base to trimming and J lost 6 bases, with 12 bases between them. CDR1 is SGHTA, CDR2 FQGNSA, per germline. There are 14 residues in the CDR3. CDR3 coding DNA: TGTGCCAGCAGCTTAGACAGGGAAAGGAATGGCTACACCTTC. Protein product: CASSLDRERNGYTF.

This clone was seen a few times. The chain combines TRBV2 with TRBJ2-3; D may be TRBD2 (6 bases). Germline V lookup: CDR1 SNHLY, CDR2 FYNNEI. The CDR3 length is 16 residues. The V end lost 5 bases, the J end lost 2 bases, and 17 bases lay between the germline ends. CDR3 region: CASSTGLSGDTDTQYF. In DNA, the CDR3 is TGTGCCAGCAGTACCGGACTTAGCGGAGACACAGATACGCAGTATTTT.

The sample holds one count of this clone. V is TRBV7-8 and J is TRBJ1-2; 8 positions agree with TRBD1. The junction had 4 bases not matched to a gene; V was cut back by 5 bases and J by 5 bases. The CDR3 spans 13 residues. Per germline, CDR1 SGHVS and CDR2 FQNEAQ. CDR3 loop: CASSLRTGYGYTF. The CDR3 nucleotides read TGTGCCAGCAGCCTAAGGACAGGGTATGGCTACACCTTC.

The chain is built from TRBV10-2 and TRBJ1-1; D ambiguous. Trimming cost V 1 base and J 3 bases, with 6 bases left between them. Germline V lookup: CDR1 WSHSY, CDR2 SAAADI. The CDR3 length is 13 residues. CDR3 region: CASSELRDTEAFF. As DNA, the CDR3 is TGCGCCAGCAGTGAGTTACGAGACACTGAAGCTTTCTTT.

The rearrangement links TRBV10-3 to TRBJ2-7, with TRBD1 matching 12 bases. Germline values: CDR1 ENHRY, CDR2 SYGVKD. The length of the CDR3 is 14 residues. After removal of 8 bases from V and 6 bases from J, the junction contained 8 bases not matched to a gene. The chain's CDR3 is CAIQPGTGGSEQYF. DNA of the CDR3: TGTGCCATCCAACCCGGGACAGGGGGCAGCGAGCAGTACTTC.

This clone appeared a single time. V and J are TRBV6-5 and TRBJ1-5; no definite D call. Trimming cost V 0 bases and J 4 bases, with 10 bases left between them. Germline values: CDR1 MNHEY, CDR2 SVGAGI. The CDR3 is made up of 15 amino acids. The CDR3 DNA sequence: TGTGCCAGCAGTTACTCGCGGCCGGTTAATCAGCCCCAGCATTTT. Its protein product is CASSYSRPVNQPQHF.

The chain employs TRBV5-4 and TRBJ1-4; 8 bases match TRBD1. This CDR3 has 15 residues. In germline, CDR1 is SGHNT, CDR2 YYREEE (reference sequence). Trimming took 4 bases from V and 7 from J; bases not matched to a gene: 9. DNA of the CDR3: TGTGCCAGCAGCCCCCGACAGGGGAACGGTGAAAAACTGTTTTTT. This sequence encodes CASSPRQGNGEKLFF.

This clone occurred a few times. The chain joins TRBV27 to TRBJ1-2; TRBD1 might be the D (6 bases). The CDR3 consists of 13 residues. Deletions cut 6 bases from V and 5 bases from J, with 13 bases between. CDR1 is MNHEY and CDR2 is SMNVEV in the germline V gene (reference sequence). The DNA of the CDR3 is TGTGCCAGCAGCAGGGGCCCTACTTATGGCTACACCTTC. This translates into CASSRGPTYGYTF.